The next 3 T cell receptor beta chains were all read from a single sample in a study of shared clonotypes between healthy human individuals. Only in-frame clones appear in the TCRdb table, and some are missing; sequencing was by immunoSEQ multiplex PCR. The repertoire consists of roughly 1 million clones, with approximately 78% occurring once and the leading ten covering under 0.65%. Source material: memory CD4+ T cells from PBMCs. Specified subset: CD45RA-negative fraction. The receptors were gathered from a man between 18 and 29 years old in good health. Some clones in this sample may be carry-over from other donors' samples.

The rearrangement links TRBV7-2 to TRBJ1-2; no firm D call. Trimming removed 2 bases at V and 2 bases at J, with 6 bases between. Germline assignment: CDR1 SGHTA and CDR2 FQGNSA. The CDR3 consists of 13 residues. This CDR3 reads CASSLSKNYGYTF. CDR3 bases: TGTGCCAGCAGCTTAAGTAAGAACTATGGCTACACCTTC. Complete variable domain (other parts from reference TRBV7-2 and TRBJ1-2): GAGVSQSPSNKVTEKGKDVELRCDPISGHTALYWYRQSLGQGLEFLIYFQGNSAPDKSGLPSDRFSAERTGGSVSTLTIQRTQQEDSAVYLCASSLSKNYGYTFGSGTRLTVV.

The chain couples TRBV27 to TRBJ2-1, with TRBD2 as a possible D gene (6 bases). Trimming shortened V by 5 bases and J by 7 bases, and 15 bases separated the two germline ends. The CDR3 runs to 14 residues. Germline V gives CDR1 MNHEY, CDR2 SMNVEV (reference sequence). CDR3 coding DNA: TGTGCCAGCAGTCTCCAGGGACTGTGGAATGAGCAGTTCTTC. Its protein product is CASSLQGLWNEQFF.

V and J are TRBV27 and TRBJ1-3; D gene unclear. V was cut by 2 bases and J by 3 bases, with 11 bases left in between. Germline V gene lookup returns CDR1 MNHEY and CDR2 SMNVEV (reference sequence). The length of the CDR3 is 15 residues. CDR3 nucleotides: TGTGCCAGCAGTTTAAGAGGTTTTCGTGGAAACACCATATATTTT. Its translation is CASSLRGFRGNTIYF.